Following are 23 T cell receptor beta chains from one sample sequenced in a study of TIL therapy for anti-PD-1-resistant metastatic lung cancer. The time point denotes: pre-treatment sample, taken before nivolumab and TIL therapy. This was the immunoSEQ v3 assay. TCRdb keeps only in-frame clones here, not all; method: immunoSEQ multiplex PCR. The sample consists of fewer than 25,000 clones, over 70% of them appearing once. Specimen: blood, collected at baseline. Every receptor here comes from a person between 25 and 79 years old with non-small cell lung cancer.

The sample holds a few counts of this clone. The chain recombines TRBV30 with TRBJ1-1; a possible D gene is TRBD1 (5 bases). Germline CDR1 and CDR2: GTSNPN and SVGIG (reference sequence). There are 15 residues in the CDR3. V gave up 3 bases and J gave up 2 bases, with 16 bases separating them. CDR3 amino acids: CAWRPFGGLNTEAFF. Written as DNA, the CDR3 is TGTGCCTGGAGACCATTCGGGGGGTTAAACACTGAAGCTTTCTTT.

This CDR3 reads CASRVQERREAFF. The DNA for the CDR3 is TGTGCCAGCAGAGTACAGGAGCGGAGGGAAGCTTTCTTT. The chain links TRBV6-5 to TRBJ1-1; perhaps TRBD1 as D (5 bases). This CDR3 is 13 amino acids long. The germline gives CDR1 MNHEY, CDR2 SVGAGI. Trimming removed 6 bases from V and 8 bases from J, with 16 bases in between.

The rearrangement links TRBV7-2 to TRBJ2-1, with D possibly matching TRBD2 (7 bases). Trimming stripped 2 bases from V and 7 bases from J, with 12 bases between. From germline, CDR1 is SGHTA and CDR2 FQGNSA. This CDR3 region has 14 residues. DNA of the CDR3: TGTGCCAGCAGCTTAAGGGCGGGGGCTAATGAGCAGTTCTTC. This codes for CASSLRAGANEQFF.

The chain has TRBV5-1 and TRBJ2-5; 9 bases match TRBD1. The CDR3 runs 14 residues. Germline CDR1 is SGHRS and CDR2 is YFSETQ. J lost 4 bases, V lost 3 bases, and 4 bases had no gene match. CDR3 DNA: TGCGCCAGCAGCTCACAGGGGGCGCGAGAGACCCAGTACTTC. Protein: CASSSQGARETQYF.

This rearrangement joins TRBV6-6 to TRBJ2-5; D uncertain. With 5 bases removed from V and 5 bases from J, the gap between germline ends came to 15 bases. CDR1 and CDR2 (germline): MNHNY, SVGAGI (reference sequence). This CDR3 is 14 amino acids long. CDR3 amino acids: CASSLSDPRETQYF. The CDR3 region has the DNA TGTGCCAGCAGTCTTTCGGACCCAAGGGAGACCCAGTACTTC.

The chain combines TRBV5-1 with TRBJ2-2; D gene uncertain. The ends were cut back, 4 bases at V and 1 base at J, with 8 bases in the middle. Germline CDR1 SGHRS, CDR2 YFSETQ. The CDR3 is 14 amino acids. The CDR3: CASSAEVNTGELFF. CDR3 coding DNA: TGCGCCAGCAGCGCTGAGGTGAACACCGGGGAGCTGTTTTTT.

The chain links TRBV2 to TRBJ2-1; 7 bases match TRBD2. The CDR3 has 16 amino acids. Germline V CDR1 and CDR2: SNHLY, FYNNEI. With V trimmed by 3 bases and J by 9 bases, 14 bases remained unmatched. The CDR3 reads CASSDLGGSYLGEQFF. The CDR3 DNA reads as TGTGCCAGCAGTGATCTGGGCGGGAGTTACCTAGGTGAGCAGTTCTTC.

The chain joins TRBV6-4 to TRBJ2-3; TRBD2 aligns across 11 bases. Germline lookup yields CDR1 MRHNA and CDR2 SNTAGT. The V gene end was trimmed by 6 bases and the J gene end by 3 bases; junction bases not matched to a gene: 5. The CDR3 contains 15 residues. CDR3 sequence reads: CASSISGGGTDTQYF. The CDR3 nucleotides are TGTGCCAGCAGCATTAGCGGGGGGGGGACAGATACGCAGTATTTT.

This clone showed up just a few times. The rearrangement joins TRBV6-5 to TRBJ1-2; D gene ambiguous. The germline V gene encodes CDR1 MNHEY and CDR2 SVGAGI. CDR3 length equals 12 residues. Deletions cut 8 bases from V and 3 bases from J, with 10 bases between. In nucleotides, the CDR3 is TGTGCCAGCTGCACCGACTACTATGGCTACACCTTC. Translated: CASCTDYYGYTF.

The V gene is TRBV2, the J gene TRBJ2-6, with a tentative D call TRBD2 (5 bases). Trimming removed 3 bases at V and 3 bases at J, with 9 bases between. CDR3 length equals 15 residues. Germline assignment: CDR1 SNHLY and CDR2 FYNNEI. The CDR3 region is CASSDRGYGANVLTF. The CDR3 DNA reads TGTGCCAGCAGTGATCGAGGGTATGGGGCCAACGTCCTGACTTTC.

The rearrangement uses TRBV30 and TRBJ2-7, with 10 nucleotides matching TRBD2. The CDR3 has 14 residues. V trimming: 5 bases; J trimming: 3 bases; junction bases outside the gene matches: 7. The germline V gene encodes CDR1 GTSNPN and CDR2 SVGIG (reference sequence). The CDR3 bases are TGTGCCTGGGGGCTAGCGGGAGCGAACTACGAGCAGTACTTC. Protein sequence: CAWGLAGANYEQYF.

This rearrangement joins TRBV5-4 to TRBJ1-4; TRBD1 might be the D (6 bases). Germline V gene sequence: CDR1 SGHNT, CDR2 YYREEE (reference sequence). V was trimmed by 4 bases and J by 5 bases, leaving 18 bases between them. The CDR3 loop spans 16 amino acids. CDR3 DNA: TGTGCCAGCAGCCCCCAACCAGGGGTAACAAATGAAAAACTGTTTTTT. It yields the protein CASSPQPGVTNEKLFF. The full variable domain, in which reference TRBV5-4 and TRBJ1-4 provide the parts outside the CDR3, is ETGVTQSPTHLIKTRGQQVTLRCSSQSGHNTVSWYQQALGQGPQFIFQYYREEENGRGNFPPRFSGLQFPNYSSELNVNALELDDSALYLCASSPQPGVTNEKLFFGSGTQLSVL.

The chain links TRBV6-5 to TRBJ1-6; D remains ambiguous. This CDR3 contains 16 residues. Trimming pared 0 bases from V and 4 bases from J, leaving 10 bases between. In germline, CDR1 is MNHEY, CDR2 SVGAGI. The CDR3 is CASSYSRQQYNSPLHF. CDR3 DNA: TGTGCCAGCAGTTACTCGAGGCAGCAGTATAATTCACCCCTCCACTTT.

A single count supports this clone. The chain links TRBV19 to TRBJ1-2; D is perhaps TRBD1 (5 bases). Deletions cut 6 bases from V and 8 bases from J, with 16 bases between. From germline, CDR1 is LNHDA and CDR2 SQIVND (reference sequence). This CDR3 comprises 13 residues. The DNA of the CDR3 is TGTGCCAGTAGGGGGACGGCCAATGCCGGCTACACCTTC. As protein: CASRGTANAGYTF.

The chain is built from TRBV5-1 and TRBJ2-5; 8 bases align to TRBD2. The end of the DNA is better explained by TRBJ2-7, so the J call may be wrong. From germline, CDR1 is SGHRS and CDR2 YFSETQ. This CDR3 is built from 14 residues. CDR3 protein: CASSSAGGWGEQYF. Here the CDR3 DNA reads TGCGCCAGCAGCTCCGCGGGGGGTTGGGGCGAGCAGTACTTC.

This clone was detected only a few times. The V call is TRBV9, the J call TRBJ2-3; 14 bases line up with TRBD2. Germline V CDR1 and CDR2: SGDLS, YYNGEE. CDR3 length: 17 amino acids. The trim removed 4 bases at V and 1 base at J, leaving 5 bases unmatched. DNA for the CDR3: TGTGCCAGCAGCCCCGAGACTAGCGGGGGGGGCACAGATACGCAGTATTTT. Translation: CASSPETSGGGTDTQYF.

The V gene is TRBV4-1, the J gene TRBJ2-1; 12 bases match TRBD2. There are 20 residues in the CDR3. From germline, CDR1 is MGHRA and CDR2 YSYEKL. Trimming at V came to 1 base and at J to 7 bases, leaving 17 bases not matched to a gene. The CDR3, as DNA: TGCGCCAGCAGCCAAGGGCGACTAGCGGGAGCTTGGGGGAGTAGGAATGAGCAGTTCTTC. Encoded protein: CASSQGRLAGAWGSRNEQFF.

This clone was counted a few times. The chain combines TRBV7-3 with TRBJ1-6; D call uncertain. The germline CDR1 and CDR2 sequences are SGHTA and FQGTGA. The germline V and J ends were trimmed by 2 bases and 10 bases, with 12 bases remaining between them. The CDR3 sequence is 14 residues long. In DNA, the CDR3 is TGTGCCAGCAGCTTAGTGGGTGGGAACTCACCCCTCCACTTT. Translation gives CASSLVGGNSPLHF.

This chain links TRBV27 with TRBJ1-2; D gene ambiguous. The V gene lost 2 bases and the J gene lost 2 bases, with 9 bases spanning the gap. Germline CDR1 reads MNHEY; CDR2 reads SMNVEV (reference sequence). CDR3 length: 14 residues. CDR3 nucleotides: TGTGCCAGCAGTTTAGGGCCCCTAAACTATGGCTACACCTTC. Its translation: CASSLGPLNYGYTF.

The J gene is TRBJ1-1, the V gene TRBV6-6; D gene unclear. Germline loops: CDR1 MNHNY, CDR2 SVGAGI (reference sequence). This CDR3 region has 12 residues. V gave up 7 bases and J gave up 5 bases, with 11 bases separating them. DNA of the CDR3: TGTGCCAGCAAGACGGGAGAAACTGAAGCTTTCTTT. This translates into CASKTGETEAFF.

J is TRBJ2-3 and V is TRBV7-9; TRBD2 matches at 15 bases. There are 17 residues in the CDR3. CDR1 and CDR2 (germline): SEHNR, FQNEAQ (reference sequence). V was pared by 5 bases and J by 4 bases, with 7 bases of the junction left unmatched. This CDR3 reads CASSLGTSGRSPDTQYF. The CDR3 DNA is TGTGCCAGCAGCCTCGGGACTAGCGGGAGGTCCCCAGATACGCAGTATTTT.

CDR3 in amino acids: CASSLTGLSGNTIYF. The CDR3 bases are TGCGCCAGCAGCCTGACAGGGCTCTCTGGAAACACCATATATTTT. The chain links TRBV5-1 to TRBJ1-3; 7 bases fit TRBD1. V was pared by 4 bases and J by 0 bases, with 4 bases of the junction left unmatched. The CDR3 sequence is 15 residues long. Looked up from germline, CDR1 is SGHRS and CDR2 is YFSETQ.

The rearrangement joins TRBV5-1 to TRBJ2-3; 15 nucleotides align to TRBD2. Per the germline V gene, CDR1 is SGHRS and CDR2 is YFSETQ. The trim removed 0 bases at V and 6 bases at J, leaving 11 bases unmatched. This CDR3 comprises 19 residues. The chain's CDR3 is CASSLDAPGLAGGRDTQYF. The CDR3 nucleotides are TGCGCCAGCAGCTTGGACGCCCCGGGACTAGCGGGAGGTAGGGATACGCAGTATTTT.